The 19 T cell receptor beta chains below were found in one sample sequenced in a study of T cell changes during pregnancy in multiple sclerosis. Libraries were prepared by immunoSEQ multiplex PCR; TCRdb keeps only in-frame clonotypes and omits some of them. The sample gives 57,000 or so clones, roughly 88% of which show up once; roughly 6.5% is in the top ten. This material consisted of peripheral blood, taken in the third trimester of pregnancy. The source is a female donor in good health, enrolled as a control in a pregnancy study.

The CDR3 sequence: CASGTSVYNEQFF. CDR3 bases: TGTGCCAGCGGGACTAGCGTATACAATGAGCAGTTCTTC. The chain links TRBV6-5 to TRBJ2-1; TRBD2 aligns across 10 bases. The CDR3 has 13 residues. Per germline, CDR1 MNHEY and CDR2 SVGAGI. V lost 8 bases and J lost 4; bases outside the gene matches: 2.

This clone was detected a few times. V gene TRBV12-5 combines with J gene TRBJ1-5; D gene uncertain. The CDR3 covers 15 residues. V lost 6 bases and J lost 0, with 12 bases in between. Germline V gene lookup returns CDR1 LGHNT and CDR2 FRNRAP. Here the CDR3 reads CASGPVSYSNQPQHF. The CDR3 nucleotides read TGTGCTAGTGGCCCAGTCAGTTATAGCAATCAGCCCCAGCATTTT.

This clone occurred a few times. The rearrangement joins TRBV5-1 to TRBJ2-2; D is possibly TRBD1 (6 bases). V was clipped by 3 bases and J by 0 bases, with 9 bases between them. The CDR3 extends over 15 amino acids. Germline-derived CDR1 and CDR2 are SGHRS and YFSETQ. The CDR3 nucleotides read TGCGCCAGCAGCTCGGGACACACGAACACCGGGGAGCTGTTTTTT. This gives the protein CASSSGHTNTGELFF.

This rearrangement joins TRBV30 to TRBJ1-3; D remains ambiguous. Germline CDR1 reads GTSNPN; CDR2 reads SVGIG (reference sequence). Trimming removed 0 bases from V and 0 bases from J, with 9 bases in between. The CDR3 contains 15 residues. The CDR3 here is CAWSVRELSGNTIYF. The CDR3 coding sequence is TGTGCCTGGAGTGTACGGGAGCTCTCTGGAAACACCATATATTTT.

The rearrangement joins TRBV7-9 to TRBJ2-3, with 7 bases matching TRBD1. The CDR3 is 17 residues long. Losses at the gene ends were 4 bases for V and 4 bases for J; bases not matched to a gene: 14. Germline V CDR1 and CDR2: SEHNR, FQNEAQ (reference sequence). The CDR3 DNA follows: TGTGCCAGCAGCTCCGAGCTGGCAGGGGGAAGAGCAGATACGCAGTATTTT. It is translated as CASSSELAGGRADTQYF.

The chain couples TRBV11-2 to TRBJ1-2; D might be TRBD1 (6 bases). V lost 7 bases and J 7 bases, leaving 16 bases between the germline ends. Germline V lookup: CDR1 SGHAT, CDR2 FQNNGV. This CDR3 region has 13 residues. The CDR3 DNA follows: TGTGCCAGCAACCCGACAGGCGGTATTGGCTACACCTTC. Its protein is CASNPTGGIGYTF.

The V call is TRBV19, the J call TRBJ1-1; D is unresolved. Germline CDR1 LNHDA, CDR2 SQIVND (reference sequence). The CDR3 totals 15 residues. V gave up 1 base and J gave up 0 bases, with 9 bases separating them. The CDR3 loop is CASSIAEEVNTEAFF. The CDR3 nucleotides read TGTGCCAGTAGTATAGCGGAGGAAGTGAACACTGAAGCTTTCTTT.

The gene calls are TRBV2 and TRBJ1-2, with TRBD1 identical over 10 bases. V lost 5 bases and J lost 8; bases outside the gene matches: 8. This CDR3 has 14 residues. Germline V gene data show CDR1 as SNHLY and CDR2 as FYNNEI. The CDR3 DNA sequence: TGTGCCAGCAGTTCGGACAGGGGGACGAGAGGCTACACCTTC. Its protein is CASSSDRGTRGYTF.

V is TRBV6-1 and J is TRBJ2-7, with 14 nucleotides matching TRBD2. Germline values: CDR1 MNHNS, CDR2 SASEGT. The CDR3 runs to 15 residues. Germline trimming cut 6 bases from V and 2 bases from J; bases unmatched to any gene: 3. CDR3 region: CASSGTSGGPYEQYF. The CDR3 DNA follows: TGTGCCAGCAGCGGGACTAGCGGGGGACCCTACGAGCAGTACTTC.

CDR3 bases: TGTGCCAGCAGCCATCCCCGACAGGGTGGGAACTACGAGCAGTACTTC. It specifies CASSHPRQGGNYEQYF. The J gene is TRBJ2-7, the V gene TRBV5-6, with TRBD1 identical over 7 bases. The V gene's germline CDR1 is SGHDT and CDR2 YYEEEE. This CDR3 is built from 16 residues. With V trimmed by 4 bases and J by 3 bases, 13 bases remained unmatched.

V gene TRBV9 combines with J gene TRBJ1-2, with 8 bases lining up with TRBD1. The V gene end was trimmed by 4 bases and the J gene end by 4 bases; junction bases not matched to a gene: 12. The CDR3 runs 16 residues. CDR1 SGDLS and CDR2 YYNGEE come from the germline V gene. CDR3: CASSSGTGFATYGYTF. CDR3 bases: TGTGCCAGCAGCTCCGGGACAGGATTTGCCACCTATGGCTACACCTTC.

The V gene is TRBV4-1, the J gene TRBJ2-1; TRBD2 matches at 11 bases. The ends lost 1 base at V and 8 bases at J; junction bases unmatched: 13. CDR1 and CDR2 from the germline V gene are MGHRA and YSYEKL. The CDR3 is made up of 18 amino acids. CDR3 sequence: CASSQVVLAGANGDEQFF. The CDR3 DNA is TGCGCCAGCAGCCAAGTGGTACTAGCGGGAGCTAACGGGGATGAGCAGTTCTTC.

This rearrangement joins TRBV2 to TRBJ2-1; weak D call: TRBD2 (5 bases). This CDR3 is built from 13 residues. V dropped 4 bases and J dropped 10 bases, with 14 bases sitting between them. Germline CDR1 is SNHLY and CDR2 is FYNNEI. As DNA, the CDR3 is TGTGCCAGCAGTGTAGTGGACTCCGAGGAGCAGTTCTTC. It codes for CASSVVDSEEQFF.

This sequence joins TRBV2 and TRBJ2-7, with TRBD2 identical over 9 bases. Trimming removed 9 bases from V and 3 bases from J; junction bases left unmatched: 18. The CDR3 length is 17 residues. Per the germline V gene, CDR1 is SNHLY and CDR2 is FYNNEI. The CDR3: CARSERLAGIGNYEQYF. The CDR3 DNA sequence: TGTGCCAGGTCGGAGAGGCTAGCGGGAATTGGGAACTACGAGCAGTACTTC.

CDR3 coding DNA: TGTGCCAGCTCACCCCCTAGCGGGGGGGGACACGAATACAATGAGCAGTTCTTC. This codes for CASSPPSGGGHEYNEQFF. This chain uses TRBV18 with TRBJ2-1; 12 bases align to TRBD2. J was trimmed by 4 bases and V by 3 bases; bases with no gene match: 10. Germline V CDR1 and CDR2: KGHSH, LQKENI. The CDR3 loop spans 18 amino acids. The variable domain in full, with the rest retrieved from reference TRBV18 and TRBJ2-1, is NAGVMQNPRHLVRRRGQEARLRCSPMKGHSHVYWYRQLPEEGLKFMVYLQKENIIDESGMPKERFSAEFPKEGPSILRIQQVVRGDSAAYFCASSPPSGGGHEYNEQFFGPGTRLTVL.

This chain links TRBV9 with TRBJ1-1, with 9 bases aligning to TRBD1. V dropped 0 bases and J dropped 5; count of bases not matched to a gene: 5. Germline lookup yields CDR1 SGDLS and CDR2 YYNGEE. The CDR3 runs 15 residues. The CDR3 sequence is CASSVVGTGMTEAFF. The CDR3 nucleotides read TGTGCCAGCAGCGTAGTGGGGACAGGGATGACTGAAGCTTTCTTT. Full variable domain (rest looked up from reference TRBV9 and TRBJ1-1): DSGVTQTPKHLITATGQRVTLRCSPRSGDLSVYWYQQSLDQGLQFLIQYYNGEERAKGNILERFSAQQFPDLHSELNLSSLELGDSALYFCASSVVGTGMTEAFFGQGTRLTVV.

The chain carries TRBV6-1 and TRBJ1-2; TRBD1 agrees at 7 bases. CDR1 and CDR2 from the germline V gene are MNHNS and SASEGT. CDR3 length: 12 amino acids. Trimming took 4 bases from V and 4 from J; bases not matched to a gene: 0. The CDR3 spells CASSGQGYGYTF. CDR3 coding DNA: TGTGCCAGCAGTGGACAGGGCTATGGCTACACCTTC.

This sequence joins TRBV11-2 and TRBJ2-3; D remains unclear. The CDR3 covers 16 residues. The germline V and J ends were trimmed by 1 base and 0 bases, with 11 bases remaining between them. Germline CDR1 SGHAT, CDR2 FQNNGV. CDR3 in amino acids: CASSLAGGSSTDTQYF. The CDR3 region has the DNA TGTGCCAGCAGCTTAGCTGGCGGATCCAGCACAGATACGCAGTATTTT.

The chain uses TRBV7-2 and TRBJ2-2; D gene ambiguous. Germline CDR1 and CDR2: SGHTA and FQGNSA. There are 13 residues in the CDR3. V lost 1 base, J lost 5 bases, and 5 bases lay in between. The CDR3 is CASSLGSTGELFF. In DNA form, the CDR3 reads TGTGCCAGCAGCTTAGGCAGTACCGGGGAGCTGTTTTTT. The complete variable domain, with remaining parts taken from reference TRBV7-2 and TRBJ2-2, reads GAGVSQSPSNKVTEKGKDVELRCDPISGHTALYWYRQSLGQGLEFLIYFQGNSAPDKSGLPSDRFSAERTGGSVSTLTIQRTQQEDSAVYLCASSLGSTGELFFGEGSRLTVL.